Following are 28 T cell receptor beta chains from one sample sequenced in a study of control samples from healthy donors and cancer patients. Profiling relied on immunoSEQ multiplex PCR, and the TCRdb table lists in-frame clones only, not all of them. The repertoire holds 150,000 to 200,000 clones, with 90% as singletons. Sequences were obtained from blood. These receptors came from a woman aged 45 to 65 in good health.

The V gene is TRBV4-3, the J gene TRBJ2-6; the D gene could be TRBD1 or TRBD2 (5 bases each). Germline V gene data show CDR1 as LGHNA and CDR2 as YSLEER. V was cut by 0 bases and J by 2 bases, with 8 bases left in between. This CDR3 is built from 16 residues. The CDR3 nucleotides read TGCGCCAGCAGCCAAGAGTTGGGGGCTGGGGCCAACGTCCTGACTTTC. It yields the protein CASSQELGAGANVLTF.

Only one count was recorded for this clone. The chain combines TRBV30 with TRBJ1-1; 9 nucleotides match TRBD1. The CDR3 spans 15 residues. Germline V gene sequence: CDR1 GTSNPN, CDR2 SVGIG (reference sequence). Trimming took 3 bases from V and 1 from J; bases not matched to a gene: 6. The CDR3 nucleotides are TGTGCCTGGAGAAAGAGGACAGGGGCGAACACTGAAGCTTTCTTT. This codes for CAWRKRTGANTEAFF. The full variable domain, rest sourced from reference TRBV30 and TRBJ1-1, is SQTIHQWPATLVQPVGSPLSLECTVEGTSNPNLYWYRQAAGRGLQLLFYSVGIGQISSEVPQNLSASRPQDRQFILSSKKLLLSDSGFYLCAWRKRTGANTEAFFGQGTRLTVV.

This clone appeared once. The chain links TRBV9 to TRBJ1-4; D gene ambiguous. V was trimmed by 0 bases and J by 5 bases, leaving 11 bases between them. Germline assignment: CDR1 SGDLS and CDR2 YYNGEE. The CDR3 is made up of 15 amino acids. The CDR3 DNA sequence: TGTGCCAGCAGCGTAGGTTCATACGGGAATGAAAAACTGTTTTTT. Translated, it gives CASSVGSYGNEKLFF.

V usage is TRBV6-5 and J usage is TRBJ2-7, with TRBD2 as a possible D gene (5 bases). Germline V gene lookup returns CDR1 MNHEY and CDR2 SVGAGI. The CDR3 extends over 13 amino acids. Trimming took off 2 bases at V and 4 bases at J, with 9 bases between the two ends. Written as DNA, the CDR3 is TGTGCCAGCAGTTACCGCAGACTATACGAGCAGTACTTC. It is translated as CASSYRRLYEQYF.

The chain combines TRBV12-3 or TRBV12-4 with TRBJ1-5; perhaps TRBD1 as D (5 bases). This CDR3 is built from 13 residues. Trimming shortened V by 8 bases and J by 4 bases, and 12 bases separated the two germline ends. The CDR3 DNA reads as TGTGCCAGCTCGCGGGACCGTAATCAGCCCCAGCATTTT. Translating gives CASSRDRNQPQHF.

The CDR3 region has the DNA TGTGCCAGCAGCCCCCTTAGGCAGCTCCAAGAGACCCAGTACTTC. It specifies CASSPLRQLQETQYF. The chain uses TRBV6-6 and TRBJ2-5; D ambiguous. Looked up from germline, CDR1 is MNHNY and CDR2 is SVGAGI (reference sequence). The V end was cut by 6 bases, the J end by 1 base, with 15 bases between. The CDR3 spans 15 residues.

The chain has TRBV2 and TRBJ2-1, with D unclear. The CDR3 totals 11 residues. Trimming took off 6 bases at V and 4 bases at J, with 4 bases between the two ends. CDR1 is SNHLY, CDR2 FYNNEI, per germline. This CDR3 reads CASRYYNEQFF. The CDR3 nucleotides are TGTGCCAGCAGATATTACAATGAGCAGTTCTTC. The full variable domain, with the rest looked up from reference TRBV2 and TRBJ2-1, is EPEVTQTPSHQVTQMGQEVILRCVPISNHLYFYWYRQILGQKVEFLVSFYNNEISEKSEIFDDQFSVERPDGSNFTLKIRSTKLEDSAMYFCASRYYNEQFFGPGTRLTVL.

In DNA, the CDR3 is TGTGCCAGCAGCTTGAGGGGGGCTAGCACAGATACGCAGTATTTT. Translation: CASSLRGASTDTQYF. This chain joins TRBV7-9 and TRBJ2-3; D tentatively fits TRBD1 or TRBD2 (6 bases each). This CDR3 is built from 15 residues. Trimming stripped 3 bases from V and 0 bases from J, with 10 bases between. Germline lookup yields CDR1 SEHNR and CDR2 FQNEAQ (reference sequence).

This clone turned up a few times. Distinct nucleotide sequences in the sample also encode this CDR3. This chain links TRBV19 with TRBJ1-5; D call uncertain. This CDR3 is built from 13 residues. Germline CDR1 is LNHDA and CDR2 is SQIVND (reference sequence). With 2 bases removed from V and 2 bases from J, the gap between germline ends came to 4 bases. CDR3 region: CASSISGNQPQHF. CDR3 in DNA: TGTGCCAGTAGTATATCGGGCAATCAGCCCCAGCATTTT.

This rearrangement joins TRBV7-2 to TRBJ2-7; no reliable D call. Germline loops: CDR1 SGHTA, CDR2 FQGNSA. Trimming stripped 5 bases from V and 0 bases from J, with 2 bases between. This CDR3 spans 11 amino acids. The CDR3 region is CASSDSYEQYF. CDR3 coding DNA: TGTGCCAGCAGCGACTCCTACGAGCAGTACTTC.

The chain recombines TRBV7-2 with TRBJ1-6, with 8 bases that match TRBD1. CDR1 is SGHTA, CDR2 FQGNSA, per germline. The V gene end was trimmed by 5 bases and the J gene end by 10 bases; junction bases not matched to a gene: 13. The CDR3 contains 16 residues. The CDR3, as DNA: TGTGCCAGCAGCCCTCCCCCCTCAGGGGGCTTGTCACCCCTCCACTTT. This encodes CASSPPPSGGLSPLHF.

V usage is TRBV19 and J usage is TRBJ2-7; 8 nucleotides match TRBD1. This CDR3 has 13 residues. In germline, CDR1 is LNHDA, CDR2 SQIVND (reference sequence). The trim removed 5 bases at V and 0 bases at J, leaving 0 bases unmatched. CDR3 region: CASSGTGSYEQYF. The CDR3 nucleotides read TGTGCCAGTAGTGGGACAGGCTCCTACGAGCAGTACTTC.

The chain recombines TRBV7-5 with TRBJ2-3. TRBV7-5 constitutes a pseudogene. The CDR3 runs to 14 residues. The CDR3, as DNA: TGTGCCAGAAGCTTATACGGAAGCACAGATACGCAGTATTTT. Its translation is CARSLYGSTDTQYF.

The V gene is TRBV28, the J gene TRBJ2-3; TRBD1 aligns across 7 bases. Germline CDR1 MDHEN, CDR2 SYDVKM. CDR3 length: 18 residues. The V and J ends lost 8 bases and 1 base, in that order; junction bases with no gene match: 18. DNA for the CDR3: TGTGCCAGCCGAGCCCCGAAGGGGGCAGATGCGGGCACAGATACGCAGTATTTT. Residues: CASRAPKGADAGTDTQYF.

The chain links TRBV18 to TRBJ1-3; D gene uncertain. The germline CDR1 and CDR2 sequences are KGHSH and LQKENI. This CDR3 comprises 16 residues. Trimming took off 1 base at V and 0 bases at J, with 10 bases between the two ends. The CDR3 bases are TGTGCCAGCTCACCACGCCCGATGTCCTCTGGAAACACCATATATTTT. Its translation is CASSPRPMSSGNTIYF.

The V gene is TRBV6-1, the J gene TRBJ1-4; D is possibly TRBD1 (6 bases). Germline V gene lookup returns CDR1 MNHNS and CDR2 SASEGT. The V end lost 3 bases, the J end lost 5 bases, and 10 bases lay between the germline ends. The CDR3 extends over 14 amino acids. The CDR3 is CASSEGTGNEKLFF. The DNA of the CDR3 is TGTGCCAGCAGTGAGGGAACAGGGAATGAAAAACTGTTTTTT.

The chain uses TRBV9 and TRBJ2-3; D gene ambiguous. Germline loops: CDR1 SGDLS, CDR2 YYNGEE. The V end was cut by 0 bases, the J end by 0 bases, with 8 bases between. CDR3 length: 15 amino acids. This CDR3 is CASSVAPTSTDTQYF. The CDR3 DNA follows: TGTGCCAGCAGCGTAGCCCCTACTAGCACAGATACGCAGTATTTT.

The chain employs TRBV6-2 or TRBV6-3 and TRBJ2-7; maybe TRBD1 (5 bases). The germline CDR1 and CDR2 sequences are MNHEY and SVGEGT. The V and J ends lost 4 bases and 1 base respectively, with 8 bases between them. There are 13 residues in the CDR3. CDR3 DNA: TGTGCCAGCAGTTGGGCAGGGTCCTACGAGCAGTACTTC. It is translated as CASSWAGSYEQYF.

The rearrangement joins TRBV30 to TRBJ1-2; 8 bases match TRBD1. The CDR3 sequence is 14 residues long. After removal of 3 bases from V and 8 bases from J, the junction contained 11 bases not matched to a gene. Germline CDR1 GTSNPN, CDR2 SVGIG (reference sequence). The CDR3 DNA reads TGTGCCTGGAGACGGACAGGGATTGGTGGGGGCTACACCTTC. Amino acid sequence: CAWRRTGIGGGYTF.

The chain carries TRBV10-3 and TRBJ2-7, with 7 nucleotides matching TRBD2. The CDR3 consists of 16 residues. Unmatched junction bases numbered 9, after V lost 4 bases and J lost 0 bases. CDR1 and CDR2 from the germline V gene are ENHRY and SYGVKD. The DNA for the CDR3 is TGTGCCATCAGTGGGAGGAGTAGCGGGCTCTCCTACGAGCAGTACTTC. It yields the protein CAISGRSSGLSYEQYF.

J is TRBJ1-5 and V is TRBV6-2 or TRBV6-3, with TRBD1 matching over 7 bases. Germline V gives CDR1 MNHEY, CDR2 SVGEGT. This CDR3 comprises 16 residues. Trimming cost V 5 bases and J 4 bases; bases outside gene matches: 11. CDR3: CASSPRGGGLNQPQHF. Here the CDR3 DNA reads TGTGCCAGCAGTCCCAGGGGGGGAGGCCTTAATCAGCCCCAGCATTTT.

V gene TRBV7-2 combines with J gene TRBJ2-5, with D unresolved. The V end was cut by 3 bases, the J end by 7 bases, with 9 bases between. Germline CDR1 and CDR2: SGHTA and FQGNSA. This CDR3 comprises 12 residues. CDR3 sequence: CASSFHLRTQYF. DNA for the CDR3: TGTGCCAGCAGCTTCCATCTGCGGACCCAGTACTTC.

V and J are TRBV18 and TRBJ2-7; D may be TRBD1 (5 bases). The CDR3 length is 18 residues. Trimming removed 1 base at V and 5 bases at J, with 24 bases between. Germline V CDR1 and CDR2: KGHSH, LQKENI. The CDR3 loop is CASSPRFAGRGSYDEQYF. CDR3 sequence (DNA): TGTGCCAGCTCACCACGGTTTGCAGGTAGGGGATCATACGACGAGCAGTACTTC. The variable domain in full, completed from reference TRBV18 and TRBJ2-7, reads NAGVMQNPRHLVRRRGQEARLRCSPMKGHSHVYWYRQLPEEGLKFMVYLQKENIIDESGMPKERFSAEFPKEGPSILRIQQVVRGDSAAYFCASSPRFAGRGSYDEQYFGPGTRLTVT.

The chain carries TRBV6-5 and TRBJ2-3; D unclear. Trimming stripped 5 bases from V and 4 bases from J, with 7 bases between. Germline CDR1 and CDR2: MNHEY and SVGAGI. This CDR3 is built from 12 residues. Written as DNA, the CDR3 is TGTGCCAGCAGTAATGGGGCAGATACGCAGTATTTT. This codes for CASSNGADTQYF.

This chain connects TRBV7-8 to TRBJ1-1, with TRBD1 as a possible D gene (5 bases). CDR3 length: 11 amino acids. V lost 6 bases to trimming and J lost 8 bases, with 10 bases between them. Germline loops: CDR1 SGHVS, CDR2 FQNEAQ. The CDR3 reads CASRYGTEAFF. The CDR3 nucleotides read TGTGCCAGCAGGTACGGGACGGAAGCTTTCTTT.

The chain has TRBV2 and TRBJ1-2; no clear D gene. The V end was cut by 3 bases, the J end by 8 bases, with 16 bases between. This CDR3 has 14 residues. The V gene's germline CDR1 is SNHLY and CDR2 FYNNEI. This CDR3 is CASSEEFQVRGYTF. The CDR3 bases are TGTGCCAGCAGTGAGGAATTTCAGGTCAGAGGCTACACCTTC.

V gene TRBV3-1 (or the pseudogene TRBV3-2) combines with J gene TRBJ2-1; D not certain. This CDR3 is built from 12 residues. Germline loops: CDR1 LGHDT, CDR2 YNNKEL (reference sequence). Trimming stripped 5 bases from V and 9 bases from J, with 11 bases between. DNA of the CDR3: TGTGCCAGCAGCTACCAACAAGGTGAGCAGTTCTTC. It specifies CASSYQQGEQFF.

The J gene is TRBJ2-7, the V gene TRBV7-6, with 10 bases identical to TRBD1. Germline V gene data show CDR1 as SGHVS and CDR2 as FNYEAQ. V lost 1 base and J lost 0; bases outside the gene matches: 0. This CDR3 has 15 amino acids. The DNA of the CDR3 is TGTGCCAGCAGCTTAGGGGACAGGGGCTCCTACGAGCAGTACTTC. Translation gives CASSLGDRGSYEQYF.